This T cell receptor beta chain was sequenced during a study of human T cells and chemical hapten exposure. Study-wide results and caveats: Those TCRs sitting above 1 in 1000 frequency stayed the same with DPC sensitization. Higher patch test scores went with higher counts of PT1 expanded TCRs. Given that the donors had alopecia, their immune response may differ from that seen in healthy people. Versus controls, expanded TCRs had significantly more large CDR3 similarity clusters.

Note on this clonotype: Its target is unknown.

The CDR3 totals 18 residues. Trimming cost V 0 bases and J 3 bases, with 21 bases left between them. The germline gives CDR1 LGHNA, CDR2 YNFKEQ. TCRdb passed the RACE reads through MiXCR, listing each CDR3 protein once. The data contain 80,000 to 100,000 distinct CDR3 sequences, roughly an eighth of them singletons. The time point here: patch test 1, 2 weeks after DPC sensitization. Treatment indicated: therapeutic diphenylcyclopropenone sensitization with weekly scalp DPC. This chain joins TRBV4-2 and TRBJ2-7; D could derive from TRBD1 or TRBD2 (5 bases each). The sample was whole blood, taken in connection with sensitization to the hapten diphenylcyclopropenone (DPC). This receptor was taken from a woman in her thirties or forties with alopecia areata. Some clones in this sample may be carry-over from other donors' samples. Here the CDR3 DNA reads TGTGCCAGCAGCCAAGACGCAGCGCCCCGGGACCGAATCTACGAGCAGTACTTC. It codes for CASSQDAAPRDRIYEQYF.